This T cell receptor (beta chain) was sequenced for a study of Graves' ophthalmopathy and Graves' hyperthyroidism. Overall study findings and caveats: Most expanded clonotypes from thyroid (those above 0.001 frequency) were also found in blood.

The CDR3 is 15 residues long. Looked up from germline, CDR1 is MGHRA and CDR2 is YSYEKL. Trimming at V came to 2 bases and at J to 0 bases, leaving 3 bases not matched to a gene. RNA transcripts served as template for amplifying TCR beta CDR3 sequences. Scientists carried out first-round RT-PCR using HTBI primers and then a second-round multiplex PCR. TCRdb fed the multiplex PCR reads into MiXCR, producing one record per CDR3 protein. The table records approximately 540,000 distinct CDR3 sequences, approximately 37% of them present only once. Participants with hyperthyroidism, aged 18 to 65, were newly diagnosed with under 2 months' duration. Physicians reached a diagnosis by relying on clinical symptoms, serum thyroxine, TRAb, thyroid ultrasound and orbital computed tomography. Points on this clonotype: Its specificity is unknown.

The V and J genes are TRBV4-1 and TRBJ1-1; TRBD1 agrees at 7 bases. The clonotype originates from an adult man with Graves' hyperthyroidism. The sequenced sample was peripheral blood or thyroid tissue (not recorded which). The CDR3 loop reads CASSQTGALNTEAFF. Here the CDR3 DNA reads TGCGCCAGCAGCCAAACAGGGGCTTTGAACACTGAAGCTTTCTTT.